The next 32 T cell receptor beta chains were all read from a single sample in a study of OX40 agonist ivuxolimab in advanced cancers. Only in-frame clones appear in the TCRdb table, and some are missing; sequencing was by immunoSEQ multiplex PCR. This table holds some 6,000 clones, more than 60% found once. Material: CD4+ or CD8+ T cells sorted from blood, obtained in a trial of the OX40 agonist ivuxolimab. These receptors originate from an adult with an advanced solid tumor such as melanoma, head and neck, liver or kidney cancer.

This clone appeared a single time. The chain joins TRBV25-1 to TRBJ1-1; TRBD1 might be the D (5 bases). With 4 bases removed from V and 10 bases from J, the gap between germline ends came to 10 bases. Germline CDR1 reads MGHDK; CDR2 reads SYGVNS. The CDR3 loop spans 11 amino acids. The CDR3 coding sequence is TGTGCCAGCAGTGCCGACAGTGGAGCTTTCTTT. It yields the protein CASSADSGAFF.

The CDR3, as DNA: TGTGCCAGCAGCTTAGGGACTCGGGGGAGGAATTCACCCCTCCACTTT. Its translation is CASSLGTRGRNSPLHF. V is TRBV7-2 and J is TRBJ1-6, with D maybe TRBD1 (5 bases). V lost 1 base, J lost 7 bases, and 14 bases lay in between. The length of the CDR3 is 16 residues. Germline lookup yields CDR1 SGHTA and CDR2 FQGNSA.

The chain has TRBV4-1 and TRBJ2-7; TRBD1 aligns across 8 bases. Germline trimming cut 1 base from V and 5 bases from J; bases unmatched to any gene: 4. Germline values: CDR1 MGHRA, CDR2 YSYEKL. This CDR3 has 14 amino acids. CDR3 amino acids: CASSQGQGTDEQYF. In DNA form, the CDR3 reads TGCGCCAGCAGCCAAGGACAGGGGACGGACGAGCAGTACTTC.

This clone has a single count. The genes are TRBV5-5 and TRBJ2-5, with a weak D call TRBD2 (6 bases). Trimming left V 1 base short and J 3 bases short, with 13 bases between. Germline CDR1 reads SGHKS; CDR2 reads YYEKEE (reference sequence). The CDR3 runs to 15 residues. CDR3 residues: CASSLWAREEETQYF. The CDR3 DNA follows: TGTGCCAGCAGCTTGTGGGCCAGGGAGGAAGAGACCCAGTACTTC.

The V gene is TRBV4-3, the J gene TRBJ1-1; D possibly corresponds to TRBD1 (5 bases). The CDR3 is made up of 15 amino acids. The germline V gene has CDR1 LGHNA and CDR2 YSLEER. V was clipped by 5 bases and J by 0 bases, with 13 bases between them. As DNA, the CDR3 is TGCGCCAGCAGCGGTTACGGACATCTGAACACTGAAGCTTTCTTT. It encodes CASSGYGHLNTEAFF.

The V and J genes are TRBV27 and TRBJ2-2, with unresolved D. The germline V and J ends were trimmed by 0 bases and 0 bases, with 8 bases remaining between them. Germline CDR1 MNHEY, CDR2 SMNVEV (reference sequence). The CDR3 extends over 16 amino acids. Here the CDR3 DNA reads TGTGCCAGCAGTTTATCTGGGAACACGAACACCGGGGAGCTGTTTTTT. Protein: CASSLSGNTNTGELFF.

This chain uses TRBV19 with TRBJ2-1; the match to TRBD2 covers 9 bases. This CDR3 is built from 16 residues. Germline V gene data show CDR1 as LNHDA and CDR2 as SQIVND (reference sequence). After removal of 7 bases from V and 6 bases from J, the junction contained 13 bases not matched to a gene. CDR3 sequence: CASNTGTGTSPNEQFF. CDR3 DNA sequence: TGTGCCAGTAACACGGGTACCGGGACTAGCCCCAATGAGCAGTTCTTC.

This chain links TRBV27 with TRBJ2-7, with D perhaps matching TRBD1 or TRBD2 (5 bases each). Trimming took off 0 bases at V and 3 bases at J, with 6 bases between the two ends. The germline CDR1 and CDR2 sequences are MNHEY and SMNVEV (reference sequence). The CDR3 length is 13 residues. CDR3 in amino acids: CASSLSGDYEQYF. The DNA for the CDR3 is TGTGCCAGCAGTTTATCGGGGGACTACGAGCAGTACTTC.

There are a few counts of this clone. This chain joins TRBV28 and TRBJ2-7, with 8 positions matching TRBD1. V shed 2 bases, J shed 0 bases, and the junction held 3 bases outside the gene matches. CDR3 length: 15 amino acids. CDR1 MDHEN and CDR2 SYDVKM come from the germline V gene. CDR3 sequence reads: CASSLPGQASYEQYF. CDR3 nucleotides: TGTGCCAGCAGTTTACCGGGACAGGCCTCCTACGAGCAGTACTTC.

CDR3 bases: TGTGCCAGCAGCCAAGTGGAAGGGGGCACTGAAGCTTTCTTT. This encodes CASSQVEGGTEAFF. V is TRBV14 and J is TRBJ1-1; D may be TRBD1 (6 bases). Germline V gene sequence: CDR1 SGHDN, CDR2 FVKESK. CDR3 length: 14 residues. V lost 1 base and J lost 4, with 10 bases in between.

This clone was recorded a few times. This chain uses TRBV19 with TRBJ1-5; unclear D gene. Germline lookup yields CDR1 LNHDA and CDR2 SQIVND (reference sequence). The V and J ends lost 4 bases and 0 bases respectively, with 10 bases between them. This CDR3 spans 15 amino acids. CDR3 sequence reads: CASSSPTYSNQPQHF. The DNA for the CDR3 is TGTGCCAGTAGTAGCCCCACCTATAGCAATCAGCCCCAGCATTTT.

This chain links TRBV15 with TRBJ2-7; D possibly corresponds to TRBD2 (6 bases). Germline V gene data show CDR1 as LNHNV and CDR2 as YYDKDF (reference sequence). The V and J ends lost 1 base and 7 bases respectively, with 14 bases between them. The CDR3 spans 14 residues. The CDR3 bases are TGTGCCACCAGCAGAGGGGGGGAGGCACGGGAGCAGTACTTC. This gives the protein CATSRGGEAREQYF. The entire variable domain, with the rest obtained from reference TRBV15 and TRBJ2-7, is as follows: DAMVIQNPRYQVTQFGKPVTLSCSQTLNHNVMYWYQQKSSQAPKLLFHYYDKDFNNEADTPDNFQSRRPNTSFCFLDIRSPGLGDTAMYLCATSRGGEAREQYFGPGTRLTVT.

V is TRBV5-1 and J is TRBJ2-7, with TRBD1 matching 12 bases. In germline, CDR1 is SGHRS, CDR2 YFSETQ. Trimming at V came to 3 bases and at J to 4 bases, leaving 2 bases not matched to a gene. The length of the CDR3 is 14 residues. Here the CDR3 DNA reads TGCGCCAGCAGCTCGGGACAGGGGGCATACGAGCAGTACTTC. Protein product: CASSSGQGAYEQYF.

The V gene is TRBV6-6, the J gene TRBJ2-7; 9 nucleotides align to TRBD2. This CDR3 region has 16 residues. Germline values: CDR1 MNHNY, CDR2 SVGAGI (reference sequence). V lost 2 bases, J lost 4 bases, and 9 bases stayed unmatched. The CDR3 bases are TGTGCCAGCAGTTACCCCCGGACTAGCGAGTTGTACGAGCAGTACTTC. It is translated as CASSYPRTSELYEQYF.

The chain joins TRBV11-3 to TRBJ2-7; a possible D gene is TRBD1 (6 bases). Trimming removed 2 bases at V and 1 base at J, with 12 bases between. The CDR3 has 15 residues. The germline V gene encodes CDR1 SGHNT and CDR2 YENEEA. CDR3 in amino acids: CASSLTDQGSYEQYF. CDR3 sequence (DNA): TGTGCCAGCAGCTTAACGGATCAGGGGTCCTACGAGCAGTACTTC.

This clone was recorded a few times. This chain uses TRBV21-1 with TRBJ1-1. TRBV21-1 is an annotated pseudogene. This CDR3 region has 11 residues. CDR3 coding DNA: TGTGCCAGCAGCACAGCGGCTGAAGCTTTCTTT. Protein: CASSTAAEAFF.

In DNA, the CDR3 is TGTGCCAGCAGCTTGGGAAGCCTCTATGGCTACACCTTC. Its translation is CASSLGSLYGYTF. The chain couples TRBV5-6 to TRBJ1-2; no firm D call. The CDR3 covers 13 residues. Germline values: CDR1 SGHDT, CDR2 YYEEEE. V was cut by 0 bases and J by 4 bases, with 7 bases left in between.

The J gene is TRBJ1-6, the V gene TRBV6-5; tentatively, D is TRBD1 (5 bases). The V end lost 6 bases, the J end lost 7 bases, and 13 bases lay between the germline ends. The CDR3 sequence is 14 residues long. Germline values: CDR1 MNHEY, CDR2 SVGAGI. The CDR3 sequence: CASRQPGRNSPLHF. CDR3 nucleotides: TGTGCCAGCAGACAACCGGGACGGAATTCACCCCTCCACTTT.

This clone was counted only a few times. V usage is TRBV27 and J usage is TRBJ2-7, with D hard to call. CDR3 length: 11 residues. Germline V gene lookup returns CDR1 MNHEY and CDR2 SMNVEV (reference sequence). V lost 8 bases, J lost 3 bases, and 8 bases lay in between. CDR3 nucleotide sequence: TGTGCCAGCGGAACTTACTACGAGCAGTACTTC. This codes for CASGTYYEQYF.

This chain uses TRBV11-3 with TRBJ2-1, with a tentative D call TRBD2 (5 bases). V lost 5 bases and J lost 5, with 13 bases in between. Germline CDR1 and CDR2: SGHNT and YENEEA. This CDR3 comprises 14 residues. CDR3 DNA: TGTGCCAGCAGCCTAGCCGGGGATAACAATGAGCAGTTCTTC. Its protein is CASSLAGDNNEQFF.

This clone has just a few counts. The V and J genes are TRBV7-8 and TRBJ1-5, with D unresolved. CDR3 size: 15 residues. Trimming pared 5 bases from V and 7 bases from J, leaving 18 bases between. Looked up from germline, CDR1 is SGHVS and CDR2 is FQNEAQ. CDR3 bases: TGTGCCAGCAGCATATTGGGTCTGTGGTACCAGCCCCAGCATTTT. This codes for CASSILGLWYQPQHF. The whole variable domain, filled in from reference TRBV7-8 and TRBJ1-5, reads GAGVSQSPRYKVAKRGQDVALRCDPISGHVSLFWYQQALGQGPEFLTYFQNEAQLDKSGLPSDRFFAERPEGSVSTLKIQRTQQEDSAVYLCASSILGLWYQPQHFGDGTRLSIL.

J is TRBJ2-2 and V is TRBV7-7; 10 bases are shared with TRBD1. CDR1 and CDR2 (germline): SSHAT, FNYEAQ (reference sequence). V trimming: 5 bases; J trimming: 6 bases; junction bases outside the gene matches: 21. The CDR3 contains 20 residues. CDR3 sequence reads: CASSPYYSPTGTGVSGELFF. Here the CDR3 DNA reads TGTGCCAGCAGCCCATACTATTCCCCAACCGGGACAGGGGTGTCCGGGGAGCTGTTTTTT.

Only one count was recorded for this clone. The V call is TRBV4-1, the J call TRBJ2-7; TRBD1 agrees at 9 bases. The CDR3 contains 15 residues. Unmatched junction bases numbered 10, after V lost 6 bases and J lost 4 bases. Germline-derived CDR1 and CDR2 are MGHRA and YSYEKL. The CDR3 protein is CASSQGTGMSYEQYF. The CDR3 DNA reads as TGCGCCAGCAGTCAGGGGACAGGGATGAGTTACGAGCAGTACTTC.

V gene TRBV7-9 combines with J gene TRBJ2-7; D is perhaps TRBD2 (6 bases). Germline V gene lookup returns CDR1 SEHNR and CDR2 FQNEAQ (reference sequence). The CDR3 covers 14 residues. Trimming pared 8 bases from V and 7 bases from J, leaving 21 bases between. The CDR3 region has the DNA TGTGCCAGCCGAACCGGGACTGGCGACACGGAGCAGTACTTC. Protein: CASRTGTGDTEQYF.

This clone was seen once. The V call is TRBV6-5, the J call TRBJ2-2, with D possibly matching TRBD1 (6 bases). This CDR3 region has 13 residues. CDR1 is MNHEY, CDR2 SVGAGI, per germline. Trimming took 9 bases from V and 1 from J, leaving 9 bases between them. The CDR3 sequence: CASSGVNTGELFF. CDR3 bases: TGTGCCAGTTCAGGGGTGAACACCGGGGAGCTGTTTTTT.

The genes are TRBV5-6 and TRBJ1-1; D is uncertain. CDR1 is SGHDT, CDR2 YYEEEE, per germline. This CDR3 has 14 amino acids. V was pared by 2 bases and J by 0 bases, with 8 bases between. CDR3 sequence reads: CASSFGELNTEAFF. The CDR3 DNA sequence: TGTGCCAGCAGCTTCGGGGAACTGAACACTGAAGCTTTCTTT. Supplemented by reference TRBV5-6 and TRBJ1-1, the full variable domain reads DAGVTQSPTHLIKTRGQQVTLRCSPKSGHDTVSWYQQALGQGPQFIFQYYEEEERQRGNFPDRFSGHQFPNYSSELNVNALLLGDSALYLCASSFGELNTEAFFGQGTRLTVV.

This sequence joins TRBV11-2 and TRBJ1-1, with D unresolved. The CDR3 is made up of 15 amino acids. Trimming took off 2 bases at V and 0 bases at J, with 10 bases between the two ends. Germline V gene sequence: CDR1 SGHAT, CDR2 FQNNGV. This chain's CDR3 is CASSLSGTMNTEAFF. For the CDR3, the DNA is TGTGCCAGCAGCTTATCAGGAACTATGAACACTGAAGCTTTCTTT.

The V gene is TRBV6-5, the J gene TRBJ1-5; D is unclear. CDR1 is MNHEY, CDR2 SVGAGI, per germline. V gave up 5 bases and J gave up 7 bases, with 18 bases separating them. This CDR3 is built from 15 residues. The CDR3 sequence: CASSPFEGQRQPQHF. CDR3 DNA: TGTGCCAGCAGTCCCTTTGAGGGTCAGCGGCAGCCCCAGCATTTT.

The chain carries TRBV28 and TRBJ1-2; D gene ambiguous. The germline V gene has CDR1 MDHEN and CDR2 SYDVKM. This CDR3 spans 12 amino acids. V dropped 5 bases and J dropped 6 bases, with 10 bases sitting between them. CDR3 in amino acids: CASSIWVDGYTF. Here the CDR3 DNA reads TGTGCCAGCAGTATTTGGGTCGATGGCTACACCTTC.

The V and J genes are TRBV12-1 and TRBJ1-5; TRBD1 is taken as the D call from the table, unchecked against the DNA. TRBV12-1 is an annotated pseudogene. The CDR3 extends over 16 amino acids. CDR3 region: CASSFAVRPSNQPQHF. The CDR3, as DNA: TGTGCCAGCAGCTTTGCGGTCAGGCCTAGCAATCAGCCCCAGCATTTT.

The rearrangement joins TRBV4-1 to TRBJ1-2; D uncertain. Germline V gives CDR1 MGHRA, CDR2 YSYEKL. The CDR3 has 15 residues. The V and J ends lost 0 bases and 0 bases respectively, with 8 bases between them. The CDR3 bases are TGCGCCAGCAGCCAAGATCGGACGGCTAACTATGGCTACACCTTC. Translation gives CASSQDRTANYGYTF.

The chain couples TRBV28 to TRBJ1-5, with D tentatively TRBD1 (5 bases). CDR1 is MDHEN and CDR2 is SYDVKM in the germline V gene. The CDR3 runs 14 residues. The ends were cut back, 2 bases at V and 7 bases at J, with 12 bases in the middle. The CDR3 region has the DNA TGTGCCAGCAGTTTAGCGGGGGATTGGCAGCCCCAGCATTTT. Translation gives CASSLAGDWQPQHF.